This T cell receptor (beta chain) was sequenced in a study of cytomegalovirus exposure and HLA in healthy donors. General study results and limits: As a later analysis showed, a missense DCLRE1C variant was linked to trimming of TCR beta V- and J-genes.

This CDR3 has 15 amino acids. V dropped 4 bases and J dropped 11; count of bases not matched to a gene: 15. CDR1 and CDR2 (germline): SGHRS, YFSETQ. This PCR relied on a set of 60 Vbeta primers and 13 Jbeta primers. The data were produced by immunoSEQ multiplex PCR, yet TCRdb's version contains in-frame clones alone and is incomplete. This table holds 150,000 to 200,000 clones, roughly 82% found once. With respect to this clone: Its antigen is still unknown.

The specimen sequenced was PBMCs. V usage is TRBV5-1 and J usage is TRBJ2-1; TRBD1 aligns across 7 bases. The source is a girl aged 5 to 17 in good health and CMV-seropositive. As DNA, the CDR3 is TGCGCCAGCAGCCCGGGTGGGACAGACCAATCTAAGCAGTTCTTC. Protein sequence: CASSPGGTDQSKQFF.